This T cell receptor (beta chain) stems from a study of shared clonotypes between healthy human individuals. A remark on this clone: As yet, its antigen is unknown.

Regarding the study as a whole: Among the subsets, naive ones generally showed larger estimated richness than memory ones. The authors expected sequencing depth to affect clonotype sharing among donors.

Genomic DNA (from each subset) was split evenly across several immunoSEQ plates. Sequencing was performed with immunoSEQ multiplex PCR; in TCRdb, only in-frame clones are kept and a portion is missing. The repertoire holds around 2.3 million clones, with approximately 94% as singletons. The germline V gene encodes CDR1 MNHNS and CDR2 SASEGT. Trimming took 6 bases from V and 0 from J, leaving 11 bases between them. There are 14 residues in the CDR3. The chain has TRBV6-1 and TRBJ1-1; D is undetermined. This clonotype originated in a man between 18 and 35 years old in good health. The sequenced sample consisted of naive CD4+ T cells sorted from blood. Subset of the sample: CD45RA+ positively selected. DNA for the CDR3: TGTGCCAGCAGCCGGTCTTTCATGAACACTGAAGCTTTCTTT. Translation: CASSRSFMNTEAFF.